Below are 19 T cell receptor beta chains sequenced from a single sample in a study of glioma-infiltrating T cells after dendritic cell vaccination. Libraries were prepared by immunoSEQ multiplex PCR; TCRdb keeps only in-frame clonotypes and omits some of them. There are approximately 82,000 clones in the sample; over 85% occur only once, and approximately 2.9% lies in the top ten. Sequencing was performed on blood, taken before dendritic cell vaccination. All receptors come from a human donor with glioblastoma.

The genes are TRBV5-4 and TRBJ2-5, with 7 bases aligning to TRBD1. Germline loops: CDR1 SGHNT, CDR2 YYREEE (reference sequence). The CDR3 loop spans 14 amino acids. The junction had 7 bases not matched to a gene; V was cut back by 3 bases and J by 5 bases. Here the CDR3 reads CASSSQGWGETQYF. The CDR3 region has the DNA TGTGCCAGCAGCTCACAGGGGTGGGGGGAGACCCAGTACTTC.

The chain couples TRBV5-1 to TRBJ2-2, with D possibly matching TRBD1 (6 bases). V lost 6 bases and J 3 bases, leaving 12 bases between the germline ends. Germline V gene lookup returns CDR1 SGHRS and CDR2 YFSETQ. The CDR3 covers 14 residues. The chain's CDR3 is CASKVDSHTGELFF. Here the CDR3 DNA reads TGCGCCAGCAAAGTGGACAGTCACACCGGGGAGCTGTTTTTT. The whole variable domain, filled in from reference TRBV5-1 and TRBJ2-2, reads KAGVTQTPRYLIKTRGQQVTLSCSPISGHRSVSWYQQTPGQGLQFLFEYFSETQRNKGNFPGRFSGRQFSNSRSEMNVSTLELGDSALYLCASKVDSHTGELFFGEGSRLTVL.

This clone was seen a single time. The rearrangement uses TRBV6-5 and TRBJ2-7, with D perhaps TRBD2 (5 bases). Trimming stripped 5 bases from V and 0 bases from J, with 8 bases between. The CDR3 spans 13 residues. Germline lookup yields CDR1 MNHEY and CDR2 SVGAGI. CDR3 sequence (DNA): TGTGCCAGCAGTGAGGGTAGCTCCTACGAGCAGTACTTC. Its translation is CASSEGSSYEQYF.

The CDR3 loop is CSEYYPDTYEQYF. The DNA for the CDR3 is TGCAGCGAATACTACCCCGATACCTACGAGCAGTACTTC. This chain connects TRBV29-1 to TRBJ2-7, with D unresolved. The V gene's germline CDR1 is SQVTM and CDR2 ANQGSEA. V dropped 7 bases and J dropped 2 bases, with 15 bases sitting between them. The CDR3 contains 13 residues.

The chain is built from TRBV5-6 and TRBJ2-1; D is undetermined. Per germline, CDR1 SGHDT and CDR2 YYEEEE. CDR3 length: 13 amino acids. With 5 bases removed from V and 5 bases from J, the gap between germline ends came to 11 bases. The CDR3 nucleotides are TGTGCCAGCAGTACGACTGGAGACAATGAGCAGTTCTTC. It specifies CASSTTGDNEQFF.

The chain combines TRBV5-5 with TRBJ2-7; D perhaps matches TRBD2 (6 bases). Trimming left V 3 bases short and J 12 bases short, with 13 bases between. This CDR3 has 11 residues. The V gene's germline CDR1 is SGHKS and CDR2 YYEKEE (reference sequence). CDR3 loop: CASSSWGVWYF. Written as DNA, the CDR3 is TGTGCCAGCAGCTCCTGGGGGGTATGGTACTTC.

The chain joins TRBV7-8 to TRBJ2-5; maybe TRBD1 (5 bases). Trimming took off 6 bases at V and 1 base at J, with 15 bases between the two ends. The CDR3 runs 15 residues. Germline-derived CDR1 and CDR2 are SGHVS and FQNEAQ. The DNA for the CDR3 is TGTGCCAGCAGTCCGTTGGGGCAGGCCCAAGAGACCCAGTACTTC. This gives the protein CASSPLGQAQETQYF.

Regarding this clone: This CDR3 is also generated by other DNA sequences in the sample. The chain joins TRBV7-2 to TRBJ2-3; no clear D. Germline V gene sequence: CDR1 SGHTA, CDR2 FQGNSA. Trimming pared 0 bases from V and 0 bases from J, leaving 4 bases between. The CDR3 covers 14 residues. The CDR3 loop reads CASSLAGSTDTQYF. CDR3 in DNA: TGTGCCAGCAGCTTAGCCGGTAGCACAGATACGCAGTATTTT.

The V and J genes are TRBV5-1 and TRBJ2-5, with TRBD1 matching over 8 bases. This CDR3 is 19 amino acids long. Germline CDR1 reads SGHRS; CDR2 reads YFSETQ. Trimming removed 0 bases from V and 1 base from J; junction bases left unmatched: 14. Here the CDR3 DNA reads TGCGCCAGCAGCTTGGGCAGGGGGCTTTTCTTCTCAGGCCAAGAGACCCAGTACTTC. Translation: CASSLGRGLFFSGQETQYF.

The V call is TRBV6-5, the J call TRBJ2-1, with 9 bases identical to TRBD2. J gave up 4 bases and V 0 bases, and 1 base lay outside the gene matches. This CDR3 has 15 residues. The germline gives CDR1 MNHEY, CDR2 SVGAGI. CDR3 sequence: CASSYSSGGYNEQFF. CDR3 DNA: TGTGCCAGCAGTTACTCCAGCGGGGGGTACAATGAGCAGTTCTTC.

The V gene is TRBV6-1, the J gene TRBJ2-7; D possibly corresponds to TRBD2 (6 bases). Trimming pared 8 bases from V and 4 bases from J, leaving 18 bases between. The CDR3 is 14 residues long. Germline CDR1 reads MNHNS; CDR2 reads SASEGT. This chain's CDR3 is CASAAGRPTYEQYF. The CDR3 bases are TGTGCCAGCGCTGCGGGGAGGCCAACTTACGAGCAGTACTTC.

The chain links TRBV29-1 to TRBJ1-1; no clear D. The CDR3 is made up of 13 amino acids. Germline V gene data show CDR1 as SQVTM and CDR2 as ANQGSEA. V shed 5 bases and J shed 4 bases, with 14 bases lying between them. CDR3 DNA: TGCAGCGTTACTTCCCCTCGGTTCACTGAAGCTTTCTTT. Encoded protein: CSVTSPRFTEAFF. Based on the CDR3 plus reference TRBV29-1 and TRBJ1-1, the full variable domain is SAVISQKPSRDICQRGTSLTIQCQVDSQVTMMFWYRQQPGQSLTLIATANQGSEATYESGFVIDKFPISRPNLTFSTLTVSNMSPEDSSIYLCSVTSPRFTEAFFGQGTRLTVV.

This sequence joins TRBV5-1 and TRBJ2-6, with a weak D call TRBD1 (6 bases). V shed 3 bases and J shed 0 bases, with 13 bases lying between them. The CDR3 covers 17 residues. Germline CDR1 is SGHRS and CDR2 is YFSETQ. For the CDR3, the DNA is TGCGCCAGCAGCTGGGGACACGTAAACTCTGGGGCCAACGTCCTGACTTTC. As protein: CASSWGHVNSGANVLTF.

This clone was counted between two and nine times. The chain's CDR3 is CASSLGTSGRRLGVEQFF. The CDR3 DNA reads as TGTGCCAGCAGCTTAGGGACTAGCGGGAGAAGATTGGGGGTTGAGCAGTTCTTC. The V and J genes are TRBV7-2 and TRBJ2-1, with TRBD2 matching 13 bases. Germline values: CDR1 SGHTA, CDR2 FQGNSA. The ends lost 1 base at V and 9 bases at J; junction bases unmatched: 12. The CDR3 is 18 amino acids.

The chain carries TRBV2 and TRBJ2-1; TRBD2 aligns across 8 bases. V lost 5 bases, J lost 7 bases, and 7 bases stayed unmatched. The germline gives CDR1 SNHLY, CDR2 FYNNEI. This CDR3 spans 14 amino acids. Written as DNA, the CDR3 is TGTGCCAGCAGTCCTGGGACTAGACTAAATGAGCAGTTCTTC. This gives the protein CASSPGTRLNEQFF.

In the case of this clone: Mismatch with germline at one junction end may stem from a read error. The chain links TRBV30 to TRBJ2-1; TRBD1 matches at 7 bases. There are 13 residues in the CDR3. From germline, CDR1 is GTSNPN and CDR2 SVGIG (reference sequence). The CDR3 is CARDREPYNGQFF. CDR3 DNA sequence: TGTGCCCGAGACAGGGAACCCTACAATGGGCAGTTCTTC.

The J gene is TRBJ2-7, the V gene TRBV30; D remains unclear. The V end was cut by 0 bases, the J end by 4 bases, with 4 bases between. The germline CDR1 and CDR2 sequences are GTSNPN and SVGIG (reference sequence). The CDR3 consists of 11 residues. The CDR3 loop reads CAWSVRYEQYF. The CDR3 region has the DNA TGTGCCTGGAGTGTGAGGTACGAGCAGTACTTC.

This clone has a single count. The chain combines TRBV19 with TRBJ1-5, with 10 bases fitting TRBD1. The CDR3 runs 16 residues. CDR1 LNHDA and CDR2 SQIVND come from the germline V gene (reference sequence). The V segment lost 7 bases and the J segment 3 bases; nucleotides outside the gene matches: 9. The CDR3 reads CASMYSGQGTNQPQHF. CDR3 nucleotide sequence: TGTGCCAGTATGTATTCGGGACAGGGGACCAATCAGCCCCAGCATTTT. Supplemented by reference TRBV19 and TRBJ1-5, the full variable domain reads DGGITQSPKYLFRKEGQNVTLSCEQNLNHDAMYWYRQDPGQGLRLIYYSQIVNDFQKGDIAEGYSVSREKKESFPLTVTSAQKNPTAFYLCASMYSGQGTNQPQHFGDGTRLSIL.

The chain combines TRBV4-1 with TRBJ2-5; D is unresolved. Germline CDR1 and CDR2: MGHRA and YSYEKL. The V end lost 1 base, the J end lost 2 bases, and 8 bases lay between the germline ends. The CDR3 has 14 residues. The CDR3, as DNA: TGCGCCAGCAGCCAAGTACTGCGACAAGAGACCCAGTACTTC. Its translation: CASSQVLRQETQYF.